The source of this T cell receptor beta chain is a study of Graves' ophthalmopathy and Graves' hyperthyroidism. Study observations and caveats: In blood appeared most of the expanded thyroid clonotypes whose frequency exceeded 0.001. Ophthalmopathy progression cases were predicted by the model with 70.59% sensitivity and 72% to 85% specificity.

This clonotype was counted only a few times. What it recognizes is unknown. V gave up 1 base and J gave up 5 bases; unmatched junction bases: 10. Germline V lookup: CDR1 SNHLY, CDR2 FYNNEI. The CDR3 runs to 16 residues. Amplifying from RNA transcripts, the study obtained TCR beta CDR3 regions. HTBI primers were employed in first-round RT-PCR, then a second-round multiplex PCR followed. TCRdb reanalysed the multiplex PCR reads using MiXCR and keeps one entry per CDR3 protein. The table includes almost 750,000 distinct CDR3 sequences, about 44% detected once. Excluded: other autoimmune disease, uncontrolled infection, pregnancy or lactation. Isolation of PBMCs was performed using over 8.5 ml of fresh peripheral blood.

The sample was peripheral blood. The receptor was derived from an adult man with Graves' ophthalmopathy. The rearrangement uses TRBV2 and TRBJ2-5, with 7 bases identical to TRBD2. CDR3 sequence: CASSEVAGVRGETQYF. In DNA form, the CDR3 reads TGTGCCAGCAGTGAAGTCGCGGGGGTACGGGGGGAGACCCAGTACTTC.